The sequence of this T cell receptor (beta chain) was determined in a study of molecular identifiers for immune sequencing clone quantification. A single record per CDR3 protein comes from TCRdb applying MiXCR to the PCR reads. The sample carries approximately 670,000 distinct CDR3 sequences, 15% to 20% recorded once. Germline values: CDR1 SEHNR, CDR2 FQNEAQ (reference sequence). The CDR3 is 17 residues long. With 5 bases removed from V and 0 bases from J, the gap between germline ends came to 18 bases. This clonotype was picked up many times. CD8+CD4-CCR7+CD45RA+ sorting gave the naive CD8 T cells. The clonotype originates from a human donor in good health. Some libraries in this study had Jurkat cell RNA spiked in. Sequenced: naive CD8+ T cells from blood, with Jurkat cell RNA spiked in. Subset indicated: FACS-sorted CD8+CD4-CCR7+CD45RA+ naive T cells. The rearrangement joins TRBV7-9 to TRBJ2-3, with a possible D match to TRBD2 (6 bases). CDR3: CASSPPPEGISTDTQYF. The CDR3 DNA reads TGTGCCAGCAGCCCCCCCCCGGAGGGGATTAGCACAGATACGCAGTATTTT.